This T cell receptor beta chain was profiled in a study of post-analysis software for immune sequencing data. Overall study: The disease courses covered relapsing-remitting, secondary progressive and progressive-relapsing multiple sclerosis.

Study-level results: F-measure co-clustering was strong for batch-matched samples. About 5 TRBV segments appeared more often in patients than in controls, and TRBV5-6, TRBV5-1 and TRBV20-1 were among these. The normalized Chao1 diversity of multiple sclerosis patients was significantly lower than that of controls.

CDR1 MNHNS and CDR2 SASEGT come from the germline V gene. CDR3 size: 14 residues. Concerning this clonotype: Its antigen is undetermined. At one of its ends the junction is not consistent with the germline gene, which may arise from a read error.

Unique molecular identifiers tagged the TCR beta cDNA libraries. T cells numbering roughly 0.85 to 11 million gave rise to some 520,000 cDNA molecules. TCRdb reanalysed the PCR reads using MiXCR and keeps one entry per CDR3 protein. This table holds 180,000 or so distinct CDR3 sequences, around 30% found once. Sequencing input: blood. The chain has TRBV6-1 and TRBJ1-2; D remains ambiguous. The clonotype originates from a girl younger than 18 with multiple sclerosis. The CDR3 spells CASSELGQSYGYAF. CDR3 coding DNA: TGTGCCAGCAGTGAGCTGGGTCAGAGCTATGGCTACGCCTTC.